This TCR beta chain is from a study of cytomegalovirus exposure and HLA in healthy donors. With 60 Vbeta and 13 Jbeta primers, the PCR was carried out. TCRdb's table, derived via immunoSEQ multiplex PCR, lists solely in-frame clones and lacks some. The sample carries about 150,000 clones, roughly 74% recorded once. Comments on this clone: The junction and the germline gene differ at one end; a read error may be behind it.

The sample taken for sequencing was PBMCs. The source is a man younger than 35 in good health and CMV-seronegative.

The CDR3 DNA sequence: TGTGCCGGCAGCCGGGACACCTACTATGGCTACACCTTC. Protein sequence: CAGSRDTYYGYTF. The rearrangement joins TRBV11-2 to TRBJ1-2; a possible D gene is TRBD1 (6 bases). The CDR3 has 13 residues. Germline V gene sequence: CDR1 SGHAT, CDR2 FQNNGV. The full variable domain, completed using reference TRBV11-2 and TRBJ1-2, is EAGVAQSPRYKIIEKRQSVAFWCNPISGHATLYWYQQILGQGPKLLIQFQNNGVVDDSQLPKDRFSAERLKGVDSTLKIQPAKLEDSAVYLCAGSRDTYYGYTFGSGTRLTVV.